This T cell receptor (beta chain) was retrieved from a study of post-analysis software for immune sequencing data (dated by TCRdb to 2014 to 2015). About the study as a whole: Relapsing-remitting, secondary progressive and progressive-relapsing multiple sclerosis were recorded as disease courses, and subtype annotation was lacking for some patients. The patient repertoires were compared against some twelve previously published healthy control repertoires obtained from donors aged roughly 6 to 26 years. A subset of samples was prepared in parallel using single-end sample barcoding, then pooled and co-amplified after Illumina adapter ligation. Beyond this particular receptor, the publication reports: Significantly lower normalized Chao1 diversity was found in multiple sclerosis patients than in controls, suggesting substantial peripheral T-cell clonal expansion. Direct clustering with F measure showed strong co-clustering of samples prepared in the same batch, prompting a batch-effect correction. Roughly 5 TRBV segments, including TRBV5-6, TRBV5-1 and TRBV20-1, were significantly more frequent in patients than controls. The multiple sclerosis patient group was slightly younger than the control group.

After removal of 8 bases from V and 3 bases from J, the junction retains 7 bases not matched to a gene. The CDR3 spans 13 residues, from the cysteine through the phenylalanine. The retained sequence is limited to the CDR3, 39 bases, with the frame set at the first base. The CDR1 and CDR2 encoded by the germline V gene (reference sequence) are LNHNV and YYDKDF. To demonstrate the VDJtools post-analysis software, the study profiled TCR beta repertoires from the peripheral blood of under 15 young patients with multiple sclerosis. Multiple sclerosis patients were children and adolescents aged 6 to 15 years. The receptor library was made with PCR. Sequencing relied on an Illumina HiSeq 2500. To reduce PCR and sequencing biases, unique molecular identifiers were built into the TCR beta cDNA libraries. Every 1 to 10 million input T cells yielded 500,000 or so cDNA molecules, meaning each molecule approximated one T cell. Patient libraries were prepared and sequenced with the same protocol used for the earlier healthy control dataset. Within a given batch, samples were prepared together, multiplexed and sequenced on the same HiSeq lane. Concerning the study's data processing: Raw barcoded reads were processed with MIGEC, and single-read molecular identifier groups were discarded before consensus assembly and CDR3 extraction. VDJtools was used for post-analysis of the clonotype tables, and diversity was normalized by down-sampling every dataset to the size of the smallest sample. To correct batch-related cross-sample contamination, repertoire overlap clustering matched CDR3 amino acid sequences but not nucleotide sequences. TCRdb reanalyzed the raw reads on its own, using fastp at Q25 for trimming and MiXCR for clone calling, and kept in-frame beta chains. Merged by CDR3 protein, the rows form single entries marked with the most common genes and DNA. The authors' filters were not applied to this entry. The sample contains approximately 690,000 distinct CDR3 sequences, 55% to 70% of them found a single time. The biggest ten clones account for 11% of the sample.

In this sample, this clonotype turned up a few times. The antigen this receptor binds is unknown. Base qualities are not recorded, but no much larger clone differs from it by a single base. The clonotype originates from a girl aged 2 to 10 with multiple sclerosis. The sequence is built from TRBV15 and TRBJ2-7; a stretch of 7 junction bases matches TRBD1. Sequenced input: blood. The CDR3 region has the sequence CATAIAGGYEQYF. The DNA sequence reads TGTGCCACCGCTATAGCAGGGGGCTACGAGCAGTACTTC.